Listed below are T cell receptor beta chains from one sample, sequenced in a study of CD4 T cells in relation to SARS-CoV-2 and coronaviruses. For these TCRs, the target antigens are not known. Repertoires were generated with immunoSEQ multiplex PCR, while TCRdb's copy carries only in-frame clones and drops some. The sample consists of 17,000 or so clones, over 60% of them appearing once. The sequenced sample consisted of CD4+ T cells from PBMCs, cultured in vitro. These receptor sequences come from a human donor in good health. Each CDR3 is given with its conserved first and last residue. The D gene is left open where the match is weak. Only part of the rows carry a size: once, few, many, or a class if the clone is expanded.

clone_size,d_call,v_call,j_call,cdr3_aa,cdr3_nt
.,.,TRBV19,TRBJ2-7,CASTRDFSYEQYF,TGTGCCAGTACCCGGGACTTCTCCTACGAGCAGTACTTC
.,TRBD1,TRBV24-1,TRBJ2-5,CATSLGQGLETQYF,TGTGCCACCAGTCTGGGACAGGGCTTGGAGACCCAGTACTTC
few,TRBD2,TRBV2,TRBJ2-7,CASSGTSGRALVYF,TGTGCCAGCAGTGGGACTAGCGGGAGGGCCCTGGTGTACTTC
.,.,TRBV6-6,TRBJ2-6,CASNLQGEANVLTF,TGTGCCAGCAATCTACAGGGTGAGGCCAACGTCCTGACTTTC
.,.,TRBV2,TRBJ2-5,CASSKVSETQYF,TGTGCCAGCAGTAAGGTTTCAGAGACCCAGTACTTC
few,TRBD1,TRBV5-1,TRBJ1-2,CASGQGANYGYTF,TGCGCCAGCGGACAGGGGGCTAACTATGGCTACACCTTC
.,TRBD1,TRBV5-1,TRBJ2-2,CASSVTGGATGELFF,TGCGCCAGCAGTGTGACAGGGGGCGCGACCGGGGAGCTGTTTTTT
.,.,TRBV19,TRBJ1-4,CASSITGGTNEKLFF,TGTGCCAGTAGTATAACCGGCGGAACTAATGAAAAACTGTTTTTT
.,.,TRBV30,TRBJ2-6,CAWSTLAAGANVLTF,TGTGCCTGGAGTACCTTGGCAGCTGGGGCCAACGTCCTGACTTTC
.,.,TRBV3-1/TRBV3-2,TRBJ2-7,CASSQESFRKRRGEQYF,TGTGCCAGCAGCCAAGAATCATTCCGCAAACGAAGGGGTGAGCAGTACTTC
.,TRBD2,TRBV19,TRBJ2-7,CASSGGLAGNSYEQYF,TGTGCCAGTAGTGGGGGACTAGCGGGGAACTCCTACGAGCAGTACTTC
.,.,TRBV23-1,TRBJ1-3,CASSPGVDDGNTIYF,TGCGCCAGCAGTCCCGGGGTGGACGACGGAAACACCATATATTTT
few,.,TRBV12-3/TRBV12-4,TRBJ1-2,CASSPDGSDGYTF,TGTGCCAGCAGTCCGGACGGATCGGATGGCTACACCTTC
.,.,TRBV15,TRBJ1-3,CATSVSGNTIYF,TGTGCCACCTCGGTTTCTGGAAACACCATATATTTT
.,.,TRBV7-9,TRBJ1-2,CASSLDGQYGYTF,TGTGCCAGCAGCTTAGATGGGCAGTATGGCTACACCTTC
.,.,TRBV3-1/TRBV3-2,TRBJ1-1,CASSQASYGGTEAFF,TGTGCCAGCAGCCAAGCATCGTATGGGGGTACTGAAGCTTTCTTT
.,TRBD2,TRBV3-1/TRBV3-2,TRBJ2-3,CASSWTSGTQDTQYF,TGTGCCAGCAGCTGGACTAGCGGGACCCAAGATACGCAGTATTTT
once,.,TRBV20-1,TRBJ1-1,CSARGFLGAFF,TGCAGTGCTAGAGGGTTCCTTGGGGCTTTCTTT
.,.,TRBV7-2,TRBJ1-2,CASSLVTGYSDGYTF,TGTGCCAGCAGCTTAGTTACGGGGTATTCTGATGGCTACACCTTC
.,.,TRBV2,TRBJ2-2,CASSQQDTGELFF,TGTGCCAGCAGTCAACAGGACACCGGGGAGCTGTTTTTT
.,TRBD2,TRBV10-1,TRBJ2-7,CASSESLAGVYEQYF,TGCGCCAGCAGTGAGTCTCTAGCGGGAGTCTACGAGCAGTACTTC
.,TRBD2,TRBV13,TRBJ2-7,CASSPRLAGGIEQYF,TGTGCCAGCAGCCCCAGGCTAGCGGGAGGTATCGAGCAGTACTTC
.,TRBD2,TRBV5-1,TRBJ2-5,CASSLVSLAGKETQYF,TGCGCCAGCAGCTTGGTCTCATTAGCGGGAAAAGAGACCCAGTACTTC
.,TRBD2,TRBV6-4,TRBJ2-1,CASSDSTSGSNEQFF,TGTGCCAGCAGTGACTCGACTAGCGGGAGCAATGAGCAGTTCTTC
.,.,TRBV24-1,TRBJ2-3,CATSDPTIKELTDTQYF,TGTGCCACCAGTGATCCGACCATAAAAGAACTCACAGATACGCAGTATTTT
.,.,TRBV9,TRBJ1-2,CASSVGDTENHYGYTF,TGTGCCAGCAGCGTAGGAGATACGGAAAACCACTATGGCTACACCTTC
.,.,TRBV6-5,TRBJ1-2,CASSYAREGYGYTF,TGTGCCAGCAGTTATGCGAGGGAAGGCTATGGCTACACCTTC
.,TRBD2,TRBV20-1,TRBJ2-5,CSASSGRAAETQYF,TGCAGTGCTAGTAGCGGGAGGGCCGCAGAGACCCAGTACTTC
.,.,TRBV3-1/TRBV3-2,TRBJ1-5,CASSQEASGNQPQHF,TGTGCCAGCAGCCAAGAGGCCAGTGGCAATCAGCCCCAGCATTTT
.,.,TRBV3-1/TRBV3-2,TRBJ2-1,CASSPDGGNEQFF,TGTGCCAGCAGCCCAGACGGGGGCAATGAGCAGTTCTTC
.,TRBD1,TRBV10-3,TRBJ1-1,CAITDRDTEAFF,TGTGCCATCACCGACAGGGACACTGAAGCTTTCTTT
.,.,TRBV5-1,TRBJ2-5,CASSRGPESETQYF,TGCGCCAGCAGCCGGGGGCCCGAGAGCGAGACCCAGTACTTC
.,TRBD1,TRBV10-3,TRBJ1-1,CAISGQGSDTEAFF,TGTGCCATCAGCGGACAGGGTAGTGACACTGAAGCTTTCTTT
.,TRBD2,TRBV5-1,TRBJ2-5,CASSYGLAGGPFSQTQYF,TGCGCCAGCAGCTACGGACTAGCGGGAGGGCCATTCAGTCAGACCCAGTACTTC
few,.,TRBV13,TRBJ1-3,CASSLGQAGNTIYF,TGTGCCAGCAGCTTAGGACAGGCTGGAAACACCATATATTTT
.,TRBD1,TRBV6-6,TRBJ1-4,CASSNGQDNEKLFF,TGTGCCAGCAGCAACGGACAGGATAATGAAAAACTGTTTTTT
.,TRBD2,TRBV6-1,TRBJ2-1,CASSGPSGGLYNEQFF,TGTGCCAGCAGTGGGCCTAGCGGGGGACTTTACAATGAGCAGTTCTTC
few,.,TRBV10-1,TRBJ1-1,CASSGKGDGTEAFF,TGCGCCAGCAGTGGAAAAGGAGATGGCACTGAAGCTTTCTTT
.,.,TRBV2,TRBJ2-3,CASSLSEGGTDTQYF,TGTGCCAGCAGCCTATCGGAAGGCGGCACAGATACGCAGTATTTT
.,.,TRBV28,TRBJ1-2,CASSLANYGYTF,TGTGCCAGCAGTTTAGCTAACTATGGCTACACCTTC
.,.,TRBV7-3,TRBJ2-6,CASSLNPQTGANVLTF,TGTGCCAGCAGCTTAAACCCGCAAACCGGGGCCAACGTCCTGACTTTC
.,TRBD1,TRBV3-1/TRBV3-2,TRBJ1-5,CASSARTGGNQPQHF,TGTGCCAGCAGCGCCCGGACAGGGGGCAATCAGCCCCAGCATTTT
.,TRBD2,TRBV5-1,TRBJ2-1,CASSLEGLARGNEQFF,TGCGCCAGCAGCTTGGAGGGACTAGCCCGGGGTAATGAGCAGTTCTTC
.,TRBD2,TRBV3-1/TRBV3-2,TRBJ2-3,CASSRTSGTVDTQYF,TGTGCCAGCAGCCGGACTAGCGGGACTGTAGATACGCAGTATTTT
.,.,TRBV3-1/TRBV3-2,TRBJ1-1,CASSPGEKTEAFF,TGTGCCAGCAGTCCAGGGGAAAAAACTGAAGCTTTCTTT